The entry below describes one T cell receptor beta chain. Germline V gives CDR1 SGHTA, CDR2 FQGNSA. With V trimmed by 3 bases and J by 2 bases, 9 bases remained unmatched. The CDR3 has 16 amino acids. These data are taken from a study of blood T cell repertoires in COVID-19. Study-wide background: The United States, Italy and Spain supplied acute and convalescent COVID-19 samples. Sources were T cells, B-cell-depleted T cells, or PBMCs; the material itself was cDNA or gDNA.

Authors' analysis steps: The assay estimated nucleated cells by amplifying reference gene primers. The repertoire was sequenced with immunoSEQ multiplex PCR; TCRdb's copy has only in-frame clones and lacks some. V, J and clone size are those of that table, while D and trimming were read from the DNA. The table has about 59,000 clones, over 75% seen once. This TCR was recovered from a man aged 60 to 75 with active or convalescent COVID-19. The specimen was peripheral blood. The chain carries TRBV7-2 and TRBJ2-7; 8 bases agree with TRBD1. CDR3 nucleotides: TGTGCCAGCAGCTTGGGGCAGGCAGGGGGCCCCTACGAGCAGTACTTC. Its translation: CASSLGQAGGPYEQYF.